Detailed here is one T cell receptor (beta chain). Those who participated ranged in age from about 18 to 89 years and resided in 20 to 30 US areas. Participants were placed into cohorts based on the clinical history they reported. Trimming removed 7 bases from V and 4 bases from J; junction bases left unmatched: 3. This CDR3 comprises 13 residues. Germline CDR1 is ENHRY and CDR2 is SYGVKD. The protocol was immunoSEQ multiplex PCR, while the TCRdb copy is restricted to in-frame clones and leaves out a portion. The data hold about 150,000 clones, with about 86% observed a single time. The sample belongs to a study of blood T cell repertoires in COVID-19. Study as a whole: COVID-19 samples collected from the United States, Italy and Spain covered acute and convalescent phases.

The receptor's source is a man between 50 and 59 years old who had recovered from COVID-19. The chain couples TRBV10-3 to TRBJ1-4; 7 bases fit TRBD1. Sequencing used PBMCs or T cells enriched from blood (not recorded which). CDR3 nucleotide sequence: TGTGCCATCACAGACAGGGTTAATGAAAAACTGTTTTTT. Its protein product is CAITDRVNEKLFF.